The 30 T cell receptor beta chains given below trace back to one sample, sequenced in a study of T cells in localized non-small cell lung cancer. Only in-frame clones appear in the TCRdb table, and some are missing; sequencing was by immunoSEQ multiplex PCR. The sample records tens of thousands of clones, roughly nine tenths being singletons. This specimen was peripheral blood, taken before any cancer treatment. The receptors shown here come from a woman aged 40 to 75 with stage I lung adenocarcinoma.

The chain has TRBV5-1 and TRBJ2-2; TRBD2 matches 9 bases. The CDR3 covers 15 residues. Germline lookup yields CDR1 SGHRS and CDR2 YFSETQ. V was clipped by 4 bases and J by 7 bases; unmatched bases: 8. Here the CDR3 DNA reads TGCGCCAGCAGCCCAAGTTTAGCGGGAGACGGGGAGCTGTTTTTT. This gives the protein CASSPSLAGDGELFF.

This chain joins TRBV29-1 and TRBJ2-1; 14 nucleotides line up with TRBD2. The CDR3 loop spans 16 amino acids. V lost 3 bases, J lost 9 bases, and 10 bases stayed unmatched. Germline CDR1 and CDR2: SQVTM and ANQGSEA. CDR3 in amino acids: CSVDNPGLAGVGEQFF. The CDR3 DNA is TGCAGCGTTGATAACCCGGGACTAGCGGGAGTTGGTGAGCAGTTCTTC.

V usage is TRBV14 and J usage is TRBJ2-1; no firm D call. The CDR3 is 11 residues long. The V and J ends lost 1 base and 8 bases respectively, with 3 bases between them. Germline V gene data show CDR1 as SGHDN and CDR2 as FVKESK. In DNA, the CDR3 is TGTGCCAGCAGCCAAGGGCATGAGCAGTTCTTC. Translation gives CASSQGHEQFF.

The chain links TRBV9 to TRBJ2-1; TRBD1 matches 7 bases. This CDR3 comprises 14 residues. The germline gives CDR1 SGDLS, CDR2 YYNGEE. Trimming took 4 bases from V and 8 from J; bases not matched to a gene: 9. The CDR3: CASSPRPDRDEQFF. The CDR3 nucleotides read TGTGCCAGCAGCCCCAGACCCGACAGGGATGAGCAGTTCTTC.

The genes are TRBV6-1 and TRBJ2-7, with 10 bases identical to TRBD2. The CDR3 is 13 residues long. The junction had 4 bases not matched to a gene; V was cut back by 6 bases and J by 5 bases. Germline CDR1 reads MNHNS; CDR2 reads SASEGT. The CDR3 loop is CASRLAGEDEQYF. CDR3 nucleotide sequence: TGTGCCAGCAGGCTAGCGGGAGAGGACGAGCAGTACTTC.

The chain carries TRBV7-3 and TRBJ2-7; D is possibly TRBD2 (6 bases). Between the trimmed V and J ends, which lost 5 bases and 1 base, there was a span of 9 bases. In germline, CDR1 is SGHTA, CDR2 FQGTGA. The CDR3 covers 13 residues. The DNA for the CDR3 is TGTGCCAGCAGCCACGGGGGATCCTACGAGCAGTACTTC. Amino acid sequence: CASSHGGSYEQYF.

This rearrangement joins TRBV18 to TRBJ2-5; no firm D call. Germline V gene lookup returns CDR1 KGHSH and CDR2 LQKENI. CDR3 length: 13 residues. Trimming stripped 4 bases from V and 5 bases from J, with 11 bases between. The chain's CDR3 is CASSRSARETQYF. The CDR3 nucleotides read TGTGCCAGCTCACGTTCGGCGCGGGAGACCCAGTACTTC.

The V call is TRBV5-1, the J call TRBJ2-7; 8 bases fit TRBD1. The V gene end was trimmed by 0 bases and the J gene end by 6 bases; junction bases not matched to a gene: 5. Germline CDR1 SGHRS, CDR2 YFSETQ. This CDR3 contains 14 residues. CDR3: CASSLGQGTSEQYF. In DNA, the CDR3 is TGCGCCAGCAGCTTGGGACAGGGGACTTCCGAGCAGTACTTC.

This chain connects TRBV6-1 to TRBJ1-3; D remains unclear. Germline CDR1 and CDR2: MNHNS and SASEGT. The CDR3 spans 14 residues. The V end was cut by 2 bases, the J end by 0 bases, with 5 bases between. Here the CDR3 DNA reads TGTGCCAGCAGTGAAATCAGCTCTGGAAACACCATATATTTT. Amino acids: CASSEISSGNTIYF.

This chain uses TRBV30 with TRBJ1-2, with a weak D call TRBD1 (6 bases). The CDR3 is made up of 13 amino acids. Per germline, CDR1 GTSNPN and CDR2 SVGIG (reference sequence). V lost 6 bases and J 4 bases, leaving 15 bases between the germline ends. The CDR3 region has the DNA TGTGCCTGCTTAGTCGACAGGAGCTATGGCTACACCTTC. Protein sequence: CACLVDRSYGYTF.

CDR3 residues: CAWSVGGGAEKLFF. CDR3 coding DNA: TGTGCCTGGAGTGTAGGAGGGGGCGCGGAAAAACTGTTTTTT. This chain connects TRBV30 to TRBJ1-4; 7 positions agree with TRBD1. This CDR3 has 14 residues. Germline CDR1 is GTSNPN and CDR2 is SVGIG (reference sequence). Trimming removed 0 bases from V and 8 bases from J; junction bases left unmatched: 6.

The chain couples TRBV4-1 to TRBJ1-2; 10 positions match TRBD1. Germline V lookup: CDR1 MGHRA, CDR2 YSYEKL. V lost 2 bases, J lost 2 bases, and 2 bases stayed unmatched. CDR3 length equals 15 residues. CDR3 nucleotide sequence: TGCGCCAGCAGCCAACCGGGACAGGGGAACTATGGCTACACCTTC. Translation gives CASSQPGQGNYGYTF.

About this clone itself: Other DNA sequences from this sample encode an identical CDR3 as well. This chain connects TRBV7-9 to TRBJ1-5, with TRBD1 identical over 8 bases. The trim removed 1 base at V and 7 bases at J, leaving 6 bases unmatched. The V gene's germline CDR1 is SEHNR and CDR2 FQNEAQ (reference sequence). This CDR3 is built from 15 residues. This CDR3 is CASSLGQGAYQPQHF. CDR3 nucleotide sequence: TGTGCCAGCAGCTTAGGGCAGGGGGCCTACCAGCCCCAGCATTTT.

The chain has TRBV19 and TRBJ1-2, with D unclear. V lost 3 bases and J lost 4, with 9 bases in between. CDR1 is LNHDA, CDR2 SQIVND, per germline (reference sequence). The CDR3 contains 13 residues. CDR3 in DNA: TGTGCCAGTAGTATCGTCACAGCCTATGGCTACACCTTC. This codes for CASSIVTAYGYTF. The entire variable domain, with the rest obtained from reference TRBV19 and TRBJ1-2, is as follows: DGGITQSPKYLFRKEGQNVTLSCEQNLNHDAMYWYRQDPGQGLRLIYYSQIVNDFQKGDIAEGYSVSREKKESFPLTVTSAQKNPTAFYLCASSIVTAYGYTFGSGTRLTVV.

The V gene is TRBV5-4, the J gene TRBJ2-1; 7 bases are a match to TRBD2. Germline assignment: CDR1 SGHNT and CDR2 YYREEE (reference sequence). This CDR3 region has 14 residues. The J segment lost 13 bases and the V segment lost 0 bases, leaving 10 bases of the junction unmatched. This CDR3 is CASSLAGGSGAQFF. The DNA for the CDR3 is TGTGCCAGCAGCTTGGCCGGGGGGAGCGGAGCCCAGTTCTTC. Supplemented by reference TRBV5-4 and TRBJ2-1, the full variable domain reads ETGVTQSPTHLIKTRGQQVTLRCSSQSGHNTVSWYQQALGQGPQFIFQYYREEENGRGNFPPRFSGLQFPNYSSELNVNALELDDSALYLCASSLAGGSGAQFFGPGTRLTVL.

The CDR3 coding sequence is TGCAGCGCCCTGGACGGGCGGGATTCCTACGAGCAGTACTTC. Its protein product is CSALDGRDSYEQYF. V usage is TRBV29-1 and J usage is TRBJ2-7; tentative D call: TRBD2 (6 bases). Germline loops: CDR1 SQVTM, CDR2 ANQGSEA. V lost 7 bases and J lost 1, with 17 bases in between. The CDR3 sequence is 14 residues long.

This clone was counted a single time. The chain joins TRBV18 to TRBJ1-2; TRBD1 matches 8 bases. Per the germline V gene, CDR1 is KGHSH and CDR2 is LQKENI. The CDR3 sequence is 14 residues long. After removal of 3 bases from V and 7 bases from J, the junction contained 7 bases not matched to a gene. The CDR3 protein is CASSPLQGEGGYTF. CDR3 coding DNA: TGTGCCAGCTCACCCTTACAGGGGGAAGGTGGCTACACCTTC.

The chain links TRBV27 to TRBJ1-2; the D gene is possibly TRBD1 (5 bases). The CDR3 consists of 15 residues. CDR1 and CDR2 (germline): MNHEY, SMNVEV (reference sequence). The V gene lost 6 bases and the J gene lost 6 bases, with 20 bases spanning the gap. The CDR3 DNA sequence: TGTGCCAGCAGCCCAAAGGGGCCGGGCGGAAATGGCTACACCTTC. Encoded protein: CASSPKGPGGNGYTF.

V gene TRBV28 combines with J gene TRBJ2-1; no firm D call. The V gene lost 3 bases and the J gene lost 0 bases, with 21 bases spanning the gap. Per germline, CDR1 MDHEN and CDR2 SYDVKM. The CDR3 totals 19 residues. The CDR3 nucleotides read TGTGCCAGCAGTTTTCGACACCCGAAGCGCCGAAGCTCCTACAATGAGCAGTTCTTC. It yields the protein CASSFRHPKRRSSYNEQFF.

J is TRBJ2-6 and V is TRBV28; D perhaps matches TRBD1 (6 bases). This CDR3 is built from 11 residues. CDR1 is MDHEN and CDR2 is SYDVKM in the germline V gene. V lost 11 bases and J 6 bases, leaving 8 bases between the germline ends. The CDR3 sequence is CAEGQANVLTF. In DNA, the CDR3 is TGTGCCGAGGGACAGGCCAACGTCCTGACTTTC.

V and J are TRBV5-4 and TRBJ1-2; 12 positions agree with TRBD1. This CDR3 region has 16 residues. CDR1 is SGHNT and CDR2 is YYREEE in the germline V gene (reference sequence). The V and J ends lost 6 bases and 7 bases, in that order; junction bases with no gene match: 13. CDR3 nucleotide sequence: TGTGCCAGCACCCCGGGACAGGGGGCTATTAGGGTTGGCTACACCTTC. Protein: CASTPGQGAIRVGYTF. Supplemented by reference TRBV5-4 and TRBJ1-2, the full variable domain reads ETGVTQSPTHLIKTRGQQVTLRCSSQSGHNTVSWYQQALGQGPQFIFQYYREEENGRGNFPPRFSGLQFPNYSSELNVNALELDDSALYLCASTPGQGAIRVGYTFGSGTRLTVV.

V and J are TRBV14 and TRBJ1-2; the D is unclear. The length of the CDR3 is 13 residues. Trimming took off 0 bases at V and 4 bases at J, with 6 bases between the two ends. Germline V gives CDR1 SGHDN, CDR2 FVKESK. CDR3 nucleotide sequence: TGTGCCAGCAGCCAAGATAGTAGCTATGGCTACACCTTC. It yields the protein CASSQDSSYGYTF. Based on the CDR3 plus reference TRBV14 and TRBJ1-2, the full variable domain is EAGVTQFPSHSVIEKGQTVTLRCDPISGHDNLYWYRRVMGKEIKFLLHFVKESKQDESGMPNNRFLAERTGGTYSTLKVQPAELEDSGVYFCASSQDSSYGYTFGSGTRLTVV.

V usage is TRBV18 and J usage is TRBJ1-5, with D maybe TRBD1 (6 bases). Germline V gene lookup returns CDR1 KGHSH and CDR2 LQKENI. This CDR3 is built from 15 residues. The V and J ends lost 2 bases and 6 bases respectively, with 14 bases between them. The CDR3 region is CASSPGGGERQPQHF. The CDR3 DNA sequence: TGTGCCAGCTCACCAGGCGGGGGCGAGCGTCAGCCCCAGCATTTT.

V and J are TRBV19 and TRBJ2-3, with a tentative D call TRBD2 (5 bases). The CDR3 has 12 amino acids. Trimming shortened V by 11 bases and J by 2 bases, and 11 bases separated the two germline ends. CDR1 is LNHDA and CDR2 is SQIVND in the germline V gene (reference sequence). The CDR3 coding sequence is TGTGCCGCACGGGGTTCCACAGATACGCAGTATTTT. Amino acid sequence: CAARGSTDTQYF.

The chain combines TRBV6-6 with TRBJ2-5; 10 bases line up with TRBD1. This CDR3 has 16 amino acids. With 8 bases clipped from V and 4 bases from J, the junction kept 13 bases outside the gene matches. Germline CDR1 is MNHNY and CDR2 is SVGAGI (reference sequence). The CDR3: CASHGAGTGVRETQYF. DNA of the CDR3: TGTGCCAGCCATGGGGCCGGGACAGGGGTCCGAGAGACCCAGTACTTC.

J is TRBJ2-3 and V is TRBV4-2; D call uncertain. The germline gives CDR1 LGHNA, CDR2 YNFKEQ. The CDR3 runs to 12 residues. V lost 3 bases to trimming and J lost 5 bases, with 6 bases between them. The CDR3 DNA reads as TGTGCCAGCAGCCACAACGAAGATACGCAGTATTTT. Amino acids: CASSHNEDTQYF.

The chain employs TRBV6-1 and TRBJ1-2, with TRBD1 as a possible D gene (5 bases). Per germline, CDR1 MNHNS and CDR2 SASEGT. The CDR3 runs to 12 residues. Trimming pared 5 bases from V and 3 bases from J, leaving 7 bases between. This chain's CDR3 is CASSPGYYGYTF. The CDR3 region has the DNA TGTGCCAGCAGTCCAGGGTACTATGGCTACACCTTC.

The CDR3: CASRPSGNNQPQHF. CDR3 nucleotides: TGTGCCAGCAGACCCTCCGGAAACAATCAGCCCCAGCATTTT. The chain uses TRBV6-1 and TRBJ1-5; D is undetermined. This CDR3 spans 14 amino acids. Germline V CDR1 and CDR2: MNHNS, SASEGT. V lost 6 bases and J 3 bases, leaving 12 bases between the germline ends.

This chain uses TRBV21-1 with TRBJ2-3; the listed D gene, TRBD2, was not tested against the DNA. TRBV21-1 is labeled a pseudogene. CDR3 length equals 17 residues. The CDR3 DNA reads TGTGCCAGCGATCCAGTAGGGACTAGCGGGGGCACAGATACGCAGTATTTT. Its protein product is CASDPVGTSGGTDTQYF.

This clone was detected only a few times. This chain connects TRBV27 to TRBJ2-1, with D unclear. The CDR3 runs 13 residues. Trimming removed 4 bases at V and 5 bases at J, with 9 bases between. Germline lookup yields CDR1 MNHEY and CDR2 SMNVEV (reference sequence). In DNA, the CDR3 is TGTGCCAGCAGTTCCGGGCCCCACAATGAGCAGTTCTTC. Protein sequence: CASSSGPHNEQFF.